One T cell receptor (beta chain) is described in this entry. This sample was included in a study of blood T cell repertoires in COVID-19. Study summary: Researchers got acute and convalescent COVID-19 samples from the United States, Italy and Spain.

Germline trimming cut 10 bases from V and 4 bases from J; bases unmatched to any gene: 6. The CDR3 covers 13 residues. CDR1 and CDR2 from the germline V gene are SGHNT and YENEEA. Cohort placement rested on clinical history that participants reported themselves. Recovered Cohort 3 donors showed two negative PCRs, clearance, or symptom resolution. Only in-frame clones appear in the TCRdb table, and some are missing; sequencing was by immunoSEQ multiplex PCR. The table has 250,000 to 300,000 clones, just under 90% seen once. Sequencing was done on a sample of PBMCs or T cells enriched from blood (not recorded which). This chain links TRBV11-3 with TRBJ2-5; 10 nucleotides align to TRBD1. This clonotype was obtained from a woman aged 60-70 years who had recovered from COVID-19. The CDR3 sequence: CATRTGGAETQYF. CDR3 bases: TGTGCCACGAGGACAGGGGGGGCAGAGACCCAGTACTTC.